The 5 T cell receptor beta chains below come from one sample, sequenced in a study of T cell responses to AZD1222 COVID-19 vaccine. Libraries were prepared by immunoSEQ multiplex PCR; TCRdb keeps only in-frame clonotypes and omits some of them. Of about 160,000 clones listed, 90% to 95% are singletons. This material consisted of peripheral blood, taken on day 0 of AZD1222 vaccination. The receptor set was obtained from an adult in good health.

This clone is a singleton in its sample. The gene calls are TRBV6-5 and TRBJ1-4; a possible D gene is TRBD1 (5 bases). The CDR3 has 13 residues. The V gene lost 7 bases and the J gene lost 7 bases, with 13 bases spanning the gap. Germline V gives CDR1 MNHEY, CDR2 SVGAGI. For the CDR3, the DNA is TGTGCCAGCAAGGGGACCGGAATTGAAAAACTGTTTTTT. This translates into CASKGTGIEKLFF.

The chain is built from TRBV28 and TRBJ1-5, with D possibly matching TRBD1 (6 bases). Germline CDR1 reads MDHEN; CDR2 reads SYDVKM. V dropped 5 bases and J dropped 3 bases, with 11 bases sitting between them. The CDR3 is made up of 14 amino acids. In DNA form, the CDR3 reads TGTGCCAGCAGTCTTGACAGGCTCAATCAGCCCCAGCATTTT. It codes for CASSLDRLNQPQHF.

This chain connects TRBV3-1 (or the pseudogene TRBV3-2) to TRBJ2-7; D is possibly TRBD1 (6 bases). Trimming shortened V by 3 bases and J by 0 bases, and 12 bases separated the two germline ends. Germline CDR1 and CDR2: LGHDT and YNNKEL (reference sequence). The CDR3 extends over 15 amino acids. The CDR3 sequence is CASSHRTVTSYEQYF. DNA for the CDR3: TGTGCCAGCAGCCACCGGACAGTAACCTCCTACGAGCAGTACTTC.

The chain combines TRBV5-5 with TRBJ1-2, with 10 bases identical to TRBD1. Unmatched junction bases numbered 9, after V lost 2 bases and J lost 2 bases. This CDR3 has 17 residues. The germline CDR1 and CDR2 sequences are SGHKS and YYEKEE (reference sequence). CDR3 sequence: CASSFGRQGAPNYGYTF. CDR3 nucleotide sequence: TGTGCCAGCAGCTTTGGGCGACAGGGGGCACCAAACTATGGCTACACCTTC.

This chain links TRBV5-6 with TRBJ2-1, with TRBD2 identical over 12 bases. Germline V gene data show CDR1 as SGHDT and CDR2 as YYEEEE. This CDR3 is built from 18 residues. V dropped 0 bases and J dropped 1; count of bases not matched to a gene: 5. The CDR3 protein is CASSLVLAGGSSYNEQFF. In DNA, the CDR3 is TGTGCCAGCAGCTTGGTCCTAGCGGGGGGGTCTTCCTACAATGAGCAGTTCTTC.